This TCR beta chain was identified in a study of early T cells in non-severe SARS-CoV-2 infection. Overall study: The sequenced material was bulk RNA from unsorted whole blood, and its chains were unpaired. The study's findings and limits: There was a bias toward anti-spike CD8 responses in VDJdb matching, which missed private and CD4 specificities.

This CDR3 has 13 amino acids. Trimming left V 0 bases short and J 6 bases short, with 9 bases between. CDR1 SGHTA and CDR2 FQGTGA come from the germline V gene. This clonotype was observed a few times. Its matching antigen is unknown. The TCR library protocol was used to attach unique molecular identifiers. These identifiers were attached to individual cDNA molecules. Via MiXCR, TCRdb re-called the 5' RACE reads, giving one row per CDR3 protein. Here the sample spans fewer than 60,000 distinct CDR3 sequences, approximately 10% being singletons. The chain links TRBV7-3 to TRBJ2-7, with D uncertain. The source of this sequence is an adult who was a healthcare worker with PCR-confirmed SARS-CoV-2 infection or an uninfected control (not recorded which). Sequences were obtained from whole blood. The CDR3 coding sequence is TGTGCCAGCAGCTTAACTAACGGTCTCGAGCAGTACTTC. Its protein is CASSLTNGLEQYF.